The entry that follows covers one TCR beta chain sequence. These data are taken from a study of control samples from healthy donors and cancer patients. The repertoire was sequenced with immunoSEQ multiplex PCR; TCRdb's copy has only in-frame clones and lacks some. Among approximately 150,000 clones listed, about 94% were seen once. V dropped 5 bases and J dropped 7 bases, with 20 bases sitting between them. CDR1 is MNHNY and CDR2 is SVGAGI in the germline V gene (reference sequence). This CDR3 spans 15 amino acids. Source material: PBMCs. The clonotype comes from a man in his 60s with colorectal cancer. The chain is built from TRBV6-6 and TRBJ1-2; a weak D match, TRBD1 (5 bases). The CDR3 sequence: CASSPRLGPEGGYTF. CDR3 DNA sequence: TGTGCCAGCAGTCCCCGGCTGGGACCCGAGGGTGGCTACACCTTC.